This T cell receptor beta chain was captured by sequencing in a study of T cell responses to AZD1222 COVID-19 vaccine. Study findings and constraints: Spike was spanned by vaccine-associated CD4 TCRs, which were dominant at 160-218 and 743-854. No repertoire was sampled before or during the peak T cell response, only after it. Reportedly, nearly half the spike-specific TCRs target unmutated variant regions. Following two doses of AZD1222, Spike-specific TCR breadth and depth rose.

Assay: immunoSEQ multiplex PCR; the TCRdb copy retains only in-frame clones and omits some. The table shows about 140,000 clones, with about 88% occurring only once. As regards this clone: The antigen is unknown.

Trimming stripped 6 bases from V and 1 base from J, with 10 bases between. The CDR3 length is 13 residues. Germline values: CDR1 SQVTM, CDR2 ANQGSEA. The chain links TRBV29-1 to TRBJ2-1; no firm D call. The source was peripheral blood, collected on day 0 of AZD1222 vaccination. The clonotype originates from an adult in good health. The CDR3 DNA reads TGCAGCGTGGGAAGGTCGTCCTACAATGAGCAGTTCTTC. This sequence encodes CSVGRSSYNEQFF.